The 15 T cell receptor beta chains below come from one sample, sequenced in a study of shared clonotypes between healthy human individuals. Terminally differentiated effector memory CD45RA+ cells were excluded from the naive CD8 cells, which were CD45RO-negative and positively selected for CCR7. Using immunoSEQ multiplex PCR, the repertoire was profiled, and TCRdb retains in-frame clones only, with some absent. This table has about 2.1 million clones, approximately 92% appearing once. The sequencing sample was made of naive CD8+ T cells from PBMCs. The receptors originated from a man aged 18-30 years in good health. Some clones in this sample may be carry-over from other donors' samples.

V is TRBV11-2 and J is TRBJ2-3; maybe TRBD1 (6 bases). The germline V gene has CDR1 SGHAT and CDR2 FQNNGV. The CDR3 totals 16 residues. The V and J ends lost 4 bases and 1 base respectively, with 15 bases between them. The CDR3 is CASSSRTGSGTDTQYF. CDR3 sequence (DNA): TGTGCCAGCAGCTCCCGTACAGGGTCGGGCACAGATACGCAGTATTTT.

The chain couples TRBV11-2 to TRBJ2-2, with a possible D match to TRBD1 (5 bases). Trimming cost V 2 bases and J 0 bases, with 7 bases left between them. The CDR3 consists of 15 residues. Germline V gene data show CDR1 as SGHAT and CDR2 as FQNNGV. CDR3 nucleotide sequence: TGTGCCAGCAGCTTATTCAGGGCGAACACCGGGGAGCTGTTTTTT. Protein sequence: CASSLFRANTGELFF.

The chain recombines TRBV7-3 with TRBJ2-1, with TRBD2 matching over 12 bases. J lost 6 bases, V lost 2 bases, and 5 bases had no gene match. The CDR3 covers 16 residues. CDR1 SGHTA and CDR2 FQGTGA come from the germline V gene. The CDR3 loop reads CASSLSLAGGPNEQFF. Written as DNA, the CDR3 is TGTGCCAGCAGCTTATCCCTAGCGGGAGGGCCCAATGAGCAGTTCTTC.

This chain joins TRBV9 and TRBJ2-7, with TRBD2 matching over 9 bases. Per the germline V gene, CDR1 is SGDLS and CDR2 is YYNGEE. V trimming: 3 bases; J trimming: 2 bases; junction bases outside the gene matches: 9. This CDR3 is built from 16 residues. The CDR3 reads CASSARLAGSTYEQYF. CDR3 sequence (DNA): TGTGCCAGCAGCGCCAGGCTAGCGGGGTCCACCTACGAGCAGTACTTC.

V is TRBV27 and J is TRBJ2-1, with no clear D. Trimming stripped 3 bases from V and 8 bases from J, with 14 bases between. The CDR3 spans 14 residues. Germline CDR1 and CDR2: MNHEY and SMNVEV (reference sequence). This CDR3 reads CASSFYASGDEQFF. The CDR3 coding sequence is TGTGCCAGCAGTTTTTATGCTTCGGGTGATGAGCAGTTCTTC.

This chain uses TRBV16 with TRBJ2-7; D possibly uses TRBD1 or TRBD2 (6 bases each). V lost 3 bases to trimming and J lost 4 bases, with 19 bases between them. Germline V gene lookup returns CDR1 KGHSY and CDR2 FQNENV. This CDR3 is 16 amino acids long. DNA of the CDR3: TGTGCCAGCAGCCAGGGGAGTCGGGGGCTAGGTTACGAGCAGTACTTC. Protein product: CASSQGSRGLGYEQYF.

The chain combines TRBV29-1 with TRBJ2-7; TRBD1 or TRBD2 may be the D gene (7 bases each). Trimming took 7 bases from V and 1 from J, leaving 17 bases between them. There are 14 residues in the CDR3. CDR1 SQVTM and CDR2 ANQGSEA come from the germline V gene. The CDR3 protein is CSAQGGARSYEQYF. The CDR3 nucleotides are TGCAGCGCCCAGGGGGGGGCGAGGTCCTACGAGCAGTACTTC.

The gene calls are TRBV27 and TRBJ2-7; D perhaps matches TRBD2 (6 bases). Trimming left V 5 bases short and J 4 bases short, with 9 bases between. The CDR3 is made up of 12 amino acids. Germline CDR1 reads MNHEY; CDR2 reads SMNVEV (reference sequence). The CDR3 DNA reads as TGTGCCAGCAGTCGTAGCGGATACGAGCAGTACTTC. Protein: CASSRSGYEQYF.

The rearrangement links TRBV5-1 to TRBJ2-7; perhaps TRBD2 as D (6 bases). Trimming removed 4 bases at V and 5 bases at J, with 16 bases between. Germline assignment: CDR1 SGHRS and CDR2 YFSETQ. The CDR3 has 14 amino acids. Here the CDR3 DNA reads TGCGCCAGCAGCCCGTGGCCAGGAGGGAACGAGCAGTACTTC. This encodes CASSPWPGGNEQYF.

DNA of the CDR3: TGTGCCAGCACTGGGGACAGGAGGTATAGCAATCAGCCCCAGCATTTT. Amino acid sequence: CASTGDRRYSNQPQHF. The chain joins TRBV28 to TRBJ1-5; 8 bases match TRBD1. Per the germline V gene, CDR1 is MDHEN and CDR2 is SYDVKM. The CDR3 consists of 16 residues. J was trimmed by 0 bases and V by 7 bases; bases with no gene match: 8.

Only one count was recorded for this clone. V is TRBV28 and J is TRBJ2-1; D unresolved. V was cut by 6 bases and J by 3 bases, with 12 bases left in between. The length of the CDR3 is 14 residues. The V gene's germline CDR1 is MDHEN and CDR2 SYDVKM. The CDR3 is CASRGSISYNEQFF. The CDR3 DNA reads TGTGCCAGCAGGGGGTCAATTAGCTACAATGAGCAGTTCTTC.

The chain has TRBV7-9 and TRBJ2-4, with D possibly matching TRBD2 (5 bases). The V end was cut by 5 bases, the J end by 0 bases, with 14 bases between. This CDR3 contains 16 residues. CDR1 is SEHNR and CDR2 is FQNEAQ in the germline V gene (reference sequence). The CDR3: CASSGQDSLAKNIQYF. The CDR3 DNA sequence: TGTGCCAGCAGCGGGCAGGACTCATTAGCCAAAAACATTCAGTACTTC.

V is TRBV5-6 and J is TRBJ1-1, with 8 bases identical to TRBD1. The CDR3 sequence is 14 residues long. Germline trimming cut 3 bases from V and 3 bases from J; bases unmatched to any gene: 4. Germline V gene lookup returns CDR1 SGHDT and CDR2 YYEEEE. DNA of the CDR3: TGTGCCAGCAGCTATATGACAGGGGACACTGAAGCTTTCTTT. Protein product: CASSYMTGDTEAFF.

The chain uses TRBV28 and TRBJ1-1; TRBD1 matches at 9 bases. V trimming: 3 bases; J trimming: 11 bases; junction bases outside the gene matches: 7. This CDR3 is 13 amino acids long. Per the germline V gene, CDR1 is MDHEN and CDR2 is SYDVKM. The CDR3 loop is CASSFDRGSEAFF. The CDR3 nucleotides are TGTGCCAGCAGTTTCGACAGGGGGTCGGAGGCTTTCTTT. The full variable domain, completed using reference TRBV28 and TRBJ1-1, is DVKVTQSSRYLVKRTGEKVFLECVQDMDHENMFWYRQDPGLGLRLIYFSYDVKMKEKGDIPEGYSVSREKKERFSLILESASTNQTSMYLCASSFDRGSEAFFGQGTRLTVV.

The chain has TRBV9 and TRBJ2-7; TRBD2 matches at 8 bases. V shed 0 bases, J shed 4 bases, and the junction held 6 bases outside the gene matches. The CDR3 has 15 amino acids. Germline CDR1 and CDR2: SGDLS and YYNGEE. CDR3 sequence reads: CASSVGERGRYEQYF. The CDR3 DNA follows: TGTGCCAGCAGCGTAGGGGAGCGGGGGAGGTACGAGCAGTACTTC.